Below are 18 T cell receptor beta chains sequenced from a single sample in a study of T cell clonality in common variable immunodeficiency. Here immunoSEQ multiplex PCR was the method, and the copy in TCRdb shows in-frame clones only, minus some. The sample offers about 52,000 clones and no singletons, the top ten holding 2% to 2.5%. Sequencing was carried out using peripheral blood mononuclear cells. The origin of the receptors is a person aged 18 to 75 in good health.

Many counts were recorded for this clone. The read gets to within 3 residues of the CDR3 end, and the germline J gene fills in the rest. This rearrangement joins TRBV30 to TRBJ2-2, with D maybe TRBD1 (6 bases). The V gene's germline CDR1 is GTSNPN and CDR2 SVGIG (reference sequence). The CDR3 consists of 15 residues. The germline V and J ends were trimmed by 3 bases and 1 base, with 12 bases remaining between them. The covered CDR3 bases are TGTGCCTGGAGCCCAGGGGCGGGGAACACCGGGGAG. Protein product: CAWSPGAGNTGE. The entire CDR3 reads CAWSPGAGNTGELFF.

This clone has ten or more counts. The read gets to within 3 residues of the CDR3 end, and the germline J gene fills in the rest. The J gene is TRBJ1-6, the V gene TRBV19; D unclear. From germline, CDR1 is LNHDA and CDR2 SQIVND (reference sequence). Trimming took 3 bases from V and 6 from J, leaving 15 bases between them. The CDR3 runs 16 residues. This CDR3 reads CASSISWAWSNSPLHF. The sequenced part of the CDR3 DNA is TGTGCCAGTAGTATCAGCTGGGCATGGAGTAATTCACCC.

In its sample, this clone was seen a few times. The sequenced fragment ends 3 residues before the CDR3 boundary, so the rest is inferred from the germline J gene. V usage is TRBV20-1 and J usage is TRBJ2-3; TRBD2 aligns across 16 bases. The CDR3 runs 16 residues. Germline CDR1 and CDR2: DFQATT and SNEGSKA (reference sequence). V shed 4 bases, J shed 5 bases, and the junction held 6 bases outside the gene matches. CDR3 in amino acids: CSATSGTSGRGDTQYF. CDR3 DNA (partial): TGCAGTGCTACCTCCGGGACTAGCGGGAGGGGAGATACG.

At least ten counts were recorded for this clone. The CDR3 bases that were read are TGTGCCAGCAGCTTATCCGCCGGGACAGGCGATAATTCACCC. It specifies CASSLSAGTGDNSP. The whole CDR3 protein is CASSLSAGTGDNSPLHF. The V and J genes are TRBV13 and TRBJ1-6, with 8 bases matching TRBD1. The read is 3 residues too short to cover the CDR3 end, so that end is filled in from the germline J gene. The CDR3 loop spans 17 amino acids. Trimming took 2 bases from V and 5 from J; bases not matched to a gene: 8. Germline V CDR1 and CDR2: PRHDT, FYEKMQ (reference sequence).

Comment on this clone: The read ends 3 residues shy of where the CDR3 ends; the end is completed using the germline J gene. The chain employs TRBV30 and TRBJ2-1; tentatively, D is TRBD2 (6 bases). Germline values: CDR1 GTSNPN, CDR2 SVGIG (reference sequence). The length of the CDR3 is 19 residues. Trimming pared 2 bases from V and 0 bases from J, leaving 23 bases between. CDR3: CAWSFTPLSGGSSYNEQFF. The part of the CDR3 DNA that was read is TGTGCCTGGAGTTTCACCCCCCTCAGCGGAGGGAGCTCCTACAATGAG.

This clone was found many times. The sequence runs out 3 residues before the end of the CDR3; the remainder is reconstructed from the germline J gene. The J gene is TRBJ1-2, the V gene TRBV30, with a tentative D call TRBD1 (5 bases). There are 11 residues in the CDR3. V lost 5 bases, J lost 4 bases, and 8 bases lay in between. The V gene's germline CDR1 is GTSNPN and CDR2 SVGIG (reference sequence). The CDR3 region is CAWGGSYGYTF. The sequenced part of the CDR3 DNA is TGTGCCTGGGGGGGGAGCTATGGC.

The table lists this clone with many counts. Read coverage stops 3 residues before the CDR3 terminus; the germline J gene supplies the remainder. This chain connects TRBV14 to TRBJ2-5; weak D call: TRBD1 (5 bases). Trimming left V 5 bases short and J 5 bases short, with 21 bases between. The CDR3 covers 16 residues. Per the germline V gene, CDR1 is SGHDN and CDR2 is FVKESK. CDR3 loop: CASSGHERAGQETQYF. Incomplete CDR3 DNA: TGTGCCAGCAGCGGGCATGAACGGGCAGGGCAGGAGACC.

Ten or more counts support this clone. The read comes to an end 3 residues before the CDR3 does, leaving the germline J gene to fill in the end. V gene TRBV5-4 combines with J gene TRBJ2-3; 12 nucleotides align to TRBD2. CDR1 and CDR2 from the germline V gene are SGHNT and YYREEE (reference sequence). This CDR3 spans 14 amino acids. This chain's CDR3 is CASSPTSGGGTQYF. The part of the CDR3 DNA that was read is TGTGCCAGCAGCCCGACTAGCGGGGGAGGGACG.

This clone showed up many times. Read coverage stops 3 residues before the CDR3 terminus; the germline J gene supplies the remainder. V usage is TRBV5-1 and J usage is TRBJ2-4; 8 bases are a match to TRBD1. The CDR3 sequence is 13 residues long. CDR1 SGHRS and CDR2 YFSETQ come from the germline V gene. The CDR3 protein is CASSPDRVGIQYF. CDR3 bases read: TGCGCCAGCAGCCCGGACAGGGTGGGAATT.

This clone was detected a few times. The read falls 3 residues short of the CDR3 end, and the missing part is taken from the germline J gene. V gene TRBV18 combines with J gene TRBJ2-1, with D tentatively TRBD2 (6 bases). The ends were cut back, 2 bases at V and 8 bases at J, with 7 bases in the middle. Germline assignment: CDR1 KGHSH and CDR2 LQKENI. This CDR3 has 12 amino acids. The part of the CDR3 DNA that was read is TGTGCCAGCTCACCAAGGAGGGATGAG. It specifies CASSPRRDE. The full CDR3 sequence reads CASSPRRDEQFF.

This clone was detected many times. Read sequence stops 3 residues before the CDR3 end, and the germline J gene provides the missing end. The chain links TRBV5-1 to TRBJ1-6, with D hard to call. Between the trimmed V and J ends, which lost 3 bases and 5 bases, there was a span of 9 bases. Germline values: CDR1 SGHRS, CDR2 YFSETQ. The CDR3 loop spans 14 amino acids. CDR3 DNA, as far as it was read: TGCGCCAGCAGCTCCCTGGCGGATAATTCACCC. Its protein is CASSSLADNSP. The full CDR3 protein is CASSSLADNSPLHF. The whole variable domain, remainder taken from reference TRBV5-1 and TRBJ1-6, is KAGVTQTPRYLIKTRGQQVTLSCSPISGHRSVSWYQQTPGQGLQFLFEYFSETQRNKGNFPGRFSGRQFSNSRSEMNVSTLELGDSALYLCASSSLADNSPLHFGNGTRLTVT.

The table lists this clone with many counts. The missing CDR3 end, 3 residues past where the read stops, is filled in from the germline J gene. The gene calls are TRBV10-2 and TRBJ1-3; 9 bases are shared with TRBD1. Germline CDR1 reads WSHSY; CDR2 reads SAAADI. The length of the CDR3 is 14 residues. V trimming: 5 bases; J trimming: 2 bases; junction bases outside the gene matches: 1. The sequenced CDR3 bases are TGCGCCAGCAGTACAGGGGGCACTGGAAACACC. Protein: CASSTGGTGNT. From start to end, the CDR3 is CASSTGGTGNTIYF.

This clone was detected ten times or more. From the germline J gene comes the end of the CDR3, since the read stops 3 residues before it. This chain links TRBV30 with TRBJ1-4; 10 bases line up with TRBD1. The V gene end was trimmed by 0 bases and the J gene end by 2 bases; junction bases not matched to a gene: 3. This CDR3 region has 16 residues. From germline, CDR1 is GTSNPN and CDR2 SVGIG (reference sequence). The CDR3 DNA, read in part, is TGTGCCTGGAGTGTCCCGGGACAGGGGACTAATGAAAAA. Its protein product is CAWSVPGQGTNEK. The whole CDR3 protein is CAWSVPGQGTNEKLFF.

Ten or more counts support this clone. Coverage ceases 3 residues before the CDR3 finishes, and the germline J gene fills in the end. J is TRBJ1-2 and V is TRBV19, with 7 bases lining up with TRBD1. V dropped 8 bases and J dropped 4; count of bases not matched to a gene: 7. This CDR3 is built from 13 residues. CDR1 LNHDA and CDR2 SQIVND come from the germline V gene (reference sequence). This chain's CDR3 is CASHPGGTYGYTF. Partial CDR3 DNA: TGTGCCAGTCATCCAGGGGGGACCTATGGC.

This clone appeared many times. The read comes to an end 3 residues before the CDR3 does, leaving the germline J gene to fill in the end. The genes are TRBV7-3 and TRBJ1-5; no clear D gene. V was clipped by 5 bases and J by 4 bases, with 9 bases between them. CDR1 and CDR2 (germline): SGHTA, FQGTGA. This CDR3 spans 13 amino acids. The CDR3 protein is CASSLNYNQPQHF. Partial CDR3 DNA: TGTGCCAGCAGCCTCAACTATAATCAGCCC.

To note about this clone: The CDR3 end falls 3 residues outside the read, so it is completed with the germline J gene. The rearrangement links TRBV11-2 to TRBJ2-7; the match to TRBD1 covers 7 bases. CDR1 and CDR2 (germline): SGHAT, FQNNGV. The CDR3 runs 14 residues. Germline trimming cut 4 bases from V and 0 bases from J; bases unmatched to any gene: 3. Here the CDR3 reads CASSWDRASYEQYF. CDR3 DNA (partial): TGTGCCAGCAGCTGGGACAGAGCCTCCTACGAG.

This clone appeared many times. The sequence runs out 3 residues before the end of the CDR3; the remainder is reconstructed from the germline J gene. The V call is TRBV6-2 or TRBV6-3, the J call TRBJ1-1; the match to TRBD1 covers 7 bases. Germline CDR1 reads MNHEY; CDR2 reads SVGEGT. J was trimmed by 6 bases and V by 6 bases; bases with no gene match: 13. The length of the CDR3 is 15 residues. The CDR3 region is CASRRHQQGLAEAFF. The sequenced part of the CDR3 DNA is TGTGCCAGCAGACGACACCAACAGGGGCTCGCTGAA.

Many counts were recorded for this clone. The sequenced fragment ends 3 residues before the CDR3 boundary, so the rest is inferred from the germline J gene. The V call is TRBV20-1, the J call TRBJ1-5; 11 nucleotides line up with TRBD1. Germline V gene lookup returns CDR1 DFQATT and CDR2 SNEGSKA (reference sequence). CDR3 length: 14 residues. Losses at the gene ends were 6 bases for V and 7 bases for J; bases not matched to a gene: 8. CDR3 sequence reads: CSASGQGGSQPQHF. CDR3 DNA (partial): TGCAGTGCCTCGGGACAGGGGGGCTCCCAGCCC.